This TCR beta chain was profiled in a study of OX40 agonist ivuxolimab in advanced cancers. Study information: Patients received ivuxolimab, an agonistic anti-OX40 (CD134) antibody. Prior checkpoint blockade (anti-PD-1, anti-PD-L1 or anti-CTLA-4) was permitted; roughly 40% had it. Broader study findings: No antigen was identified for the clonally expanded peripheral T cells. At 0.1 to 3.0 mg/kg and by week 6, CD4+ and CD8+ T cells in the blood had expanded clonally.

Comment on this clone: Its matching antigen is unknown.

Data came from immunoSEQ multiplex PCR; TCRdb stores just in-frame clones and leaves some out. Among 70,000 to 100,000 clones listed, 80% to 90% were seen once. The CDR3 is 15 residues long. Trimming took 1 base from V and 6 from J, leaving 10 bases between them. Germline-derived CDR1 and CDR2 are SGHNT and YENEEA. V gene TRBV11-3 combines with J gene TRBJ1-6; possibly TRBD1 for D (5 bases). The material sequenced was CD4+ or CD8+ T cells sorted from blood, taken in a trial of the OX40 agonist ivuxolimab. The sequence derives from an adult with an advanced solid tumor such as melanoma, head and neck, liver or kidney cancer. The CDR3 loop reads CASSLVSGSNSPLHF. The CDR3 DNA sequence: TGTGCCAGCAGCTTAGTTTCAGGGAGTAATTCACCCCTCCACTTT.